This T cell receptor beta chain was captured by sequencing in a study of T-cell reconstitution after alpha-beta-depleted transplantation in children. General study points: As was reported, about two months after transplant, alpha-beta T cells came from several hundred expanded graft clones.

The CDR3 runs 15 residues. V lost 4 bases and J lost 6; bases outside the gene matches: 11. Germline V gene lookup returns CDR1 SGHRS and CDR2 YFSETQ. The TCRbeta library was prepared with unique molecular identifiers. TCRdb re-analysed the PCR reads in MiXCR, keeping a single row per CDR3 protein. The top ten hold 36% of the sample, which has 500,000 to 600,000 distinct CDR3 sequences, over 25% seen once. The table lists this clonotype with a few counts. The antigen remains unidentified. The sample here was PBMCs, taken before TCRalphabeta/CD19-depleted stem cell transplant. The chain combines TRBV5-1 with TRBJ2-7, with 9 bases lining up with TRBD2. The receptor was derived from a boy under three years old with Wiskott-Aldrich syndrome, due to receive a stem cell transplant. In DNA form, the CDR3 reads TGCGCCAGCAGCCCCCGGGTAGCGGGAGAAGGCGAGCAGTACTTC. This encodes CASSPRVAGEGEQYF.